This TCR beta chain was identified in a study of T cell changes during pregnancy in multiple sclerosis (dated by TCRdb to about 2019). For the wider study: Changes in the T cell repertoire over the course of pregnancy were examined in this study in women with multiple sclerosis.

CDR3 length: 14 amino acids, cysteine to phenylalanine. Of all the DNA, just the CDR3 is kept, 42 bases in frame from base 1. Reading the germline V gene (reference sequence) gives CDR1 MNHEY and CDR2 SMNVEV. Relative to germline, V is 3 bases shorter and J is 0 bases shorter, with 6 bases between their ends. With respect to this clone: Its antigen remains undetermined. The sample holds no much larger clone one base away, and base qualities are not on file.

Library preparation was by the immunoSEQ multiplex PCR assay. TCRdb retrieved this table from immuneACCESS and kept in-frame rearrangements only. Not all clones are present; in checked studies, unresolved V genes account for under half, and no reason is known for the remainder. For this sample there are approximately 60,000 clones; approximately 95% appear just once. Of the sample, 2.5% to 4% falls within the top ten clones. The sequence derives from a female donor with multiple sclerosis, enrolled in a pregnancy study. The chain couples TRBV27 to TRBJ1-3; a confident D gene designation cannot be given. The sequenced sample was CD8+ T cells from peripheral blood mononuclear cells, obtained in the second trimester of pregnancy. In nucleotide form, the sequence is TGTGCCAGCAGTTTCGGCGGCTCTGGAAACACCATATATTTT. This is translated as CASSFGGSGNTIYF.